Below, 26 T cell receptor beta chains from the same sample are listed, as sequenced in a study of blood T cell repertoires in COVID-19. Assay used: immunoSEQ multiplex PCR; TCRdb lists only in-frame clones, some missing. The table shows around 310,000 clones, with around 90% occurring only once. Sequences were obtained from peripheral blood. Source of these receptors: a woman in her thirties with COVID-19, enrolled during active disease.

In regard to this clone: Sequence at one end of the junction differs from germline and may be a read error. The V gene is TRBV5-8, the J gene TRBJ1-2; D is undetermined. CDR3 length equals 11 residues. Germline V gene data show CDR1 as SGHTS and CDR2 as YDEGEE. The CDR3 here is CASIRTEVDSF. The DNA for the CDR3 is TGTGCCAGCATCCGGACGGAGGTCGATTCCTTC.

The CDR3: CASSRTGEGNQPQHF. CDR3 DNA: TGTGCCAGCAGCCGGACAGGGGAGGGCAATCAGCCCCAGCATTTT. The chain carries TRBV9 and TRBJ1-5; 9 bases are a match to TRBD1. V lost 4 bases and J lost 2; bases outside the gene matches: 4. The CDR3 contains 15 residues. Germline CDR1 is SGDLS and CDR2 is YYNGEE. The full variable domain, with the rest looked up from reference TRBV9 and TRBJ1-5, is DSGVTQTPKHLITATGQRVTLRCSPRSGDLSVYWYQQSLDQGLQFLIQYYNGEERAKGNILERFSAQQFPDLHSELNLSSLELGDSALYFCASSRTGEGNQPQHFGDGTRLSIL.

The genes are TRBV3-1 (or the pseudogene TRBV3-2) and TRBJ2-6, with D hard to call. Germline-derived CDR1 and CDR2 are LGHDT and YNNKEL (reference sequence). The length of the CDR3 is 17 residues. Trimming stripped 4 bases from V and 1 base from J, with 14 bases between. The CDR3 DNA reads as TGTGCCAGCAGCCCGAGACACCGACCTTCTGGGGCCAACGTCCTGACTTTC. This encodes CASSPRHRPSGANVLTF.

This chain joins TRBV5-1 and TRBJ2-3; maybe TRBD1 (7 bases). Between the trimmed V and J ends, which lost 9 bases and 0 bases, there was a span of 14 bases. The CDR3 sequence is 14 residues long. Germline loops: CDR1 SGHRS, CDR2 YFSETQ. The DNA for the CDR3 is TGCGCCACCCGGCGGGACAGAAGCACAGATACGCAGTATTTT. Its protein product is CATRRDRSTDTQYF.

The chain couples TRBV18 to TRBJ2-7, with 8 bases fitting TRBD1. Germline V gene data show CDR1 as KGHSH and CDR2 as LQKENI. Trimming removed 3 bases from V and 1 base from J; junction bases left unmatched: 8. There are 16 residues in the CDR3. The CDR3 region is CASSPSTGQASYEQYF. The CDR3 region has the DNA TGTGCCAGCTCACCTTCGACGGGACAGGCGTCCTACGAGCAGTACTTC.

This chain joins TRBV10-3 and TRBJ2-2; TRBD1 aligns across 10 bases. CDR3 length equals 12 residues. The trim removed 10 bases at V and 6 bases at J, leaving 2 bases unmatched. From germline, CDR1 is ENHRY and CDR2 SYGVKD. Here the CDR3 DNA reads TGTGCCACAGGACAGGGGGCCGGGGAGCTGTTTTTT. Translated, it gives CATGQGAGELFF.

The gene calls are TRBV30 and TRBJ2-3; 13 nucleotides align to TRBD2. The CDR3 runs 12 residues. Germline CDR1 is GTSNPN and CDR2 is SVGIG (reference sequence). V was clipped by 3 bases and J by 14 bases; unmatched bases: 5. CDR3 sequence (DNA): TGTGCCTGGAGGAAGACTAGCGGGGGGAGGTATTTT. This codes for CAWRKTSGGRYF.

The chain recombines TRBV3-1 (or the pseudogene TRBV3-2) with TRBJ1-1; D is possibly TRBD1 (6 bases). The CDR3 extends over 22 amino acids. CDR1 and CDR2 (germline): LGHDT, YNNKEL (reference sequence). The V gene lost 0 bases and the J gene lost 3 bases, with 32 bases spanning the gap. CDR3 residues: CASSQDPSTGLGIFKSHTEAFF. The CDR3 nucleotides are TGTGCCAGCAGCCAAGATCCTTCGACAGGCTTGGGAATTTTTAAGTCTCACACTGAAGCTTTCTTT.

The rearrangement uses TRBV29-1 and TRBJ2-5; 7 nucleotides match TRBD2. After removal of 0 bases from V and 4 bases from J, the junction contained 11 bases not matched to a gene. There are 16 residues in the CDR3. Per the germline V gene, CDR1 is SQVTM and CDR2 is ANQGSEA. CDR3 residues: CSVEDRGAGVGETQYF. The CDR3 nucleotides read TGCAGCGTTGAAGATCGTGGGGCGGGAGTGGGAGAGACCCAGTACTTC. The variable domain in full, completed from reference TRBV29-1 and TRBJ2-5, reads SAVISQKPSRDICQRGTSLTIQCQVDSQVTMMFWYRQQPGQSLTLIATANQGSEATYESGFVIDKFPISRPNLTFSTLTVSNMSPEDSSIYLCSVEDRGAGVGETQYFGPGTRLLVL.

The V and J genes are TRBV29-1 and TRBJ2-7; 9 bases match TRBD2. Germline loops: CDR1 SQVTM, CDR2 ANQGSEA. The ends lost 5 bases at V and 1 base at J; junction bases unmatched: 0. There are 12 residues in the CDR3. CDR3 sequence (DNA): TGCAGCGTTACTAGCGGGTCCTACGAGCAGTACTTC. This sequence encodes CSVTSGSYEQYF.

In its sample, this clone was seen once. The chain has TRBV7-3 and TRBJ1-6; D is perhaps TRBD1 (6 bases). Germline V gene lookup returns CDR1 SGHTA and CDR2 FQGTGA. V dropped 5 bases and J dropped 10 bases, with 12 bases sitting between them. This CDR3 has 13 amino acids. Here the CDR3 DNA reads TGTGCCAGCAGCGACTACAGGGCCTCACCCCTCCACTTT. Its translation: CASSDYRASPLHF.

The chain joins TRBV3-1 (or the pseudogene TRBV3-2) to TRBJ2-7; 7 bases agree with TRBD1. From germline, CDR1 is LGHDT and CDR2 YNNKEL (reference sequence). This CDR3 comprises 13 residues. The V gene end was trimmed by 5 bases and the J gene end by 7 bases; junction bases not matched to a gene: 8. CDR3 residues: CASSLRQGWEQYF. The DNA for the CDR3 is TGTGCCAGCAGCTTACGACAGGGTTGGGAGCAGTACTTC.

As DNA, the CDR3 is TGCGCCAGCAGCTTGGACAGGTTTCCAGATACGCAGTATTTT. As protein: CASSLDRFPDTQYF. The chain uses TRBV5-1 and TRBJ2-3; TRBD1 might be the D (5 bases). Trimming left V 0 bases short and J 4 bases short, with 9 bases between. The CDR3 loop spans 14 amino acids. Germline V lookup: CDR1 SGHRS, CDR2 YFSETQ.

The sample holds one count of this clone. The chain recombines TRBV6-2 or TRBV6-3 with TRBJ2-7; D is perhaps TRBD2 (6 bases). Germline V gene lookup returns CDR1 MNHEY and CDR2 SVGEGT. Trimming removed 2 bases from V and 10 bases from J, with 12 bases in between. This CDR3 contains 12 residues. The CDR3 spells CASSYGAGQQYF. Here the CDR3 DNA reads TGTGCCAGCAGTTACGGGGCGGGGCAACAGTACTTC.

The rearrangement uses TRBV25-1 and TRBJ2-1; TRBD2 agrees at 8 bases. V was pared by 1 base and J by 7 bases, with 12 bases of the junction left unmatched. Per the germline V gene, CDR1 is MGHDK and CDR2 is SYGVNS. The CDR3 spans 17 residues. CDR3 protein: CASSESGTRVTGNEQFF. In DNA form, the CDR3 reads TGTGCCAGCAGTGAATCGGGGACTAGGGTAACGGGGAATGAGCAGTTCTTC.

The gene calls are TRBV7-3 and TRBJ2-7; 9 bases are a match to TRBD1. J was trimmed by 5 bases and V by 7 bases; bases with no gene match: 9. The CDR3 spans 14 residues. Per the germline V gene, CDR1 is SGHTA and CDR2 is FQGTGA. CDR3 protein: CASTYDRGTNEQYF. CDR3 DNA sequence: TGTGCCAGCACCTATGACAGGGGGACCAACGAGCAGTACTTC.

The chain is built from TRBV19 and TRBJ1-2; no definite D call. Looked up from germline, CDR1 is LNHDA and CDR2 is SQIVND (reference sequence). The V end lost 9 bases, the J end lost 7 bases, and 18 bases lay between the germline ends. This CDR3 contains 13 residues. CDR3 protein: CASSPRHSTGYTF. The CDR3 DNA follows: TGTGCCAGCTCACCGCGTCATAGTACTGGCTACACCTTC.

V is TRBV6-5 and J is TRBJ1-2, with a tentative D call TRBD1 (5 bases). The CDR3 covers 13 residues. Trimming stripped 0 bases from V and 7 bases from J, with 9 bases between. CDR1 MNHEY and CDR2 SVGAGI come from the germline V gene. The CDR3 DNA reads as TGTGCCAGCAGTTACTCGGCAGGGTCTGGCTACACCTTC. This sequence encodes CASSYSAGSGYTF.

The genes are TRBV5-1 and TRBJ2-5, with a possible D match to TRBD2 (7 bases). Looked up from germline, CDR1 is SGHRS and CDR2 is YFSETQ. Trimming pared 0 bases from V and 5 bases from J, leaving 20 bases between. The CDR3 is 17 amino acids. The CDR3 here is CASSLAGRGARSETQYF. The CDR3 DNA reads TGCGCCAGCAGCTTGGCTGGACGGGGGGCGCGGAGCGAGACCCAGTACTTC.

In its sample, this clone was seen once. The CDR3 protein is CASSSTRERETQYF. In DNA form, the CDR3 reads TGCGCCAGCAGTTCAACCAGGGAACGGGAGACCCAGTACTTC. This chain connects TRBV5-1 to TRBJ2-5, with D tentatively TRBD1 (5 bases). V was shortened by 5 bases and J by 5 bases, with 16 bases between the two germline ends. Germline V gives CDR1 SGHRS, CDR2 YFSETQ. The CDR3 has 14 residues.

The V gene is TRBV6-5, the J gene TRBJ2-7; 9 bases map to TRBD1. The length of the CDR3 is 13 residues. Losses at the gene ends were 8 bases for V and 6 bases for J; bases not matched to a gene: 8. Germline CDR1 reads MNHEY; CDR2 reads SVGAGI. CDR3 DNA sequence: TGTGCCAGCCTCCCGGGACAGGGTGGCGAGCAGTACTTC. Protein product: CASLPGQGGEQYF.

In this sample, this clone turned up once. The V call is TRBV3-1 (or the pseudogene TRBV3-2), the J call TRBJ2-7; possible D gene TRBD1, 6 bases. In germline, CDR1 is LGHDT, CDR2 YNNKEL (reference sequence). V gave up 6 bases and J gave up 5 bases, with 14 bases separating them. CDR3 length: 13 residues. In nucleotides, the CDR3 is TGTGCCAGCAGACGTACAGGGTACGACGAGCAGTACTTC. Translated, it gives CASRRTGYDEQYF.

CDR3 nucleotides: TGTGCCACCAGCATTAGCGGAACCTACGAGCAGTACTTC. This gives the protein CATSISGTYEQYF. The genes are TRBV15 and TRBJ2-7, with D tentatively TRBD2 (6 bases). CDR3 length: 13 amino acids. Trimming took 4 bases from V and 2 from J, leaving 9 bases between them. CDR1 and CDR2 (germline): LNHNV, YYDKDF (reference sequence). The whole variable domain, remainder taken from reference TRBV15 and TRBJ2-7, is DAMVIQNPRYQVTQFGKPVTLSCSQTLNHNVMYWYQQKSSQAPKLLFHYYDKDFNNEADTPDNFQSRRPNTSFCFLDIRSPGLGDTAMYLCATSISGTYEQYFGPGTRLTVT.

The rearrangement links TRBV29-1 to TRBJ1-5; 7 bases line up with TRBD1. J lost 3 bases, V lost 6 bases, and 8 bases had no gene match. Germline CDR1 SQVTM, CDR2 ANQGSEA. This CDR3 has 14 residues. CDR3 loop: CSVSTGTDNQPQHF. CDR3 bases: TGCAGCGTGTCGACAGGGACGGACAATCAGCCCCAGCATTTT.

The V gene is TRBV6-6, the J gene TRBJ2-7; no clear D. The CDR3 covers 12 residues. Germline V lookup: CDR1 MNHNY, CDR2 SVGAGI (reference sequence). The V gene lost 5 bases and the J gene lost 3 bases, with 8 bases spanning the gap. The CDR3 sequence: CASSQTYYEQYF. The CDR3 DNA reads as TGTGCCAGCAGTCAAACTTACTACGAGCAGTACTTC.

The genes are TRBV7-2 and TRBJ2-7; tentatively, D is TRBD2 (6 bases). V lost 4 bases, J lost 7 bases, and 14 bases lay in between. Germline assignment: CDR1 SGHTA and CDR2 FQGNSA. The length of the CDR3 is 13 residues. CDR3 residues: CASSYSGTAEQYF. CDR3 DNA: TGTGCCAGCAGCTATTCAGGGACTGCGGAGCAGTACTTC.